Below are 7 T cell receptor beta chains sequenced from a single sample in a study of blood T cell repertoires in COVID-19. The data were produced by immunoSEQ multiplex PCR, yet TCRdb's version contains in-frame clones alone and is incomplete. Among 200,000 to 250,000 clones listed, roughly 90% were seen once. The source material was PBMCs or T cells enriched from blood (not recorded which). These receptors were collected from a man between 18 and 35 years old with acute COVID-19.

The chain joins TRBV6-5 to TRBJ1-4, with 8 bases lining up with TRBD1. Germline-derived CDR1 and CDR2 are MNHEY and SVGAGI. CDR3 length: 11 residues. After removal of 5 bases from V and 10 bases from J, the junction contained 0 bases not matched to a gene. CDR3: CASSTGGKLFF. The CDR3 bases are TGTGCCAGCAGTACAGGGGGAAAACTGTTTTTT.

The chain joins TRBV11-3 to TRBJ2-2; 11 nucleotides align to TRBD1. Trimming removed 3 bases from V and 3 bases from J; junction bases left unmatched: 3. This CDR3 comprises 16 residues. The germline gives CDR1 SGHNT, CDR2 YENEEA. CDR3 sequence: CASSFGGQGDTGELFF. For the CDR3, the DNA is TGTGCCAGCAGCTTCGGGGGACAGGGGGACACCGGGGAGCTGTTTTTT.

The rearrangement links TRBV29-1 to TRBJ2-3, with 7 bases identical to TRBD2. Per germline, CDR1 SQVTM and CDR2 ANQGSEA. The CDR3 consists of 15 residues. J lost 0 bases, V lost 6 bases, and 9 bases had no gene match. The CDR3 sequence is CSVSSGSISTDTQYF. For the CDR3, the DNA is TGCAGCGTGTCTAGCGGATCCATAAGCACAGATACGCAGTATTTT.

The CDR3 sequence is CASSSKTGDTEAFF. The CDR3 DNA is TGTGCCAGCAGTTCAAAAACAGGAGACACTGAAGCTTTCTTT. V is TRBV6-6 and J is TRBJ1-1; maybe TRBD1 (5 bases). The germline V gene encodes CDR1 MNHNY and CDR2 SVGAGI (reference sequence). This CDR3 is built from 14 residues. Deletions cut 4 bases from V and 3 bases from J, with 12 bases between.

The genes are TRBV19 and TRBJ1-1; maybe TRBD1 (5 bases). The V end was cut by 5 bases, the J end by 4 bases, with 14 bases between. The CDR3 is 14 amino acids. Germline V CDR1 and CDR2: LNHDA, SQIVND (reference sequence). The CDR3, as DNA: TGTGCCAGTAGTTTCAGGGAAGGAACCACTGAAGCTTTCTTT. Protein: CASSFREGTTEAFF.

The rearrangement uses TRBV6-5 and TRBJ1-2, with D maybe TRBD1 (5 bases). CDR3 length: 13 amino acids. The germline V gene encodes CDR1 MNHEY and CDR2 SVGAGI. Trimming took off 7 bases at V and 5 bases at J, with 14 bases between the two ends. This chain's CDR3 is CASTDQRGYGYTF. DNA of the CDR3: TGTGCCAGCACGGACCAAAGGGGTTATGGCTACACCTTC.

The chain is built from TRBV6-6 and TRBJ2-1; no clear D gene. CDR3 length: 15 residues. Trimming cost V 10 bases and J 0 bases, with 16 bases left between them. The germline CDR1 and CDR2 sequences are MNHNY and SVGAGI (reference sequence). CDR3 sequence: CATYSTEPSYNEQFF. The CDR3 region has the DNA TGTGCCACTTACAGTACTGAGCCCTCCTACAATGAGCAGTTCTTC.